This paragraph reports one T cell receptor (beta chain). What it binds is not known. Unfractionated whole blood yielded total RNA, and T cells were not sorted. The sample comes from a study of monozygotic twins with inflammatory bowel disease. Study-level points and caveats: Comparison of concordant versus discordant twins revealed no difference in repertoire similarity, possibly due to limited power.

Researchers generated cDNA in eight separate reactions per sample. TCRdb reworked the 5' RACE reads into one entry per CDR3 protein, no DNA. The sample table includes over 110,000 distinct CDR3 sequences. This clonotype was sampled from a human donor with ulcerative colitis or Crohn's disease, or a healthy co-twin of an affected twin (not recorded which). The sequencing sample was made of blood.

The CDR3 sequence is CSAPTRGHWSYEQYF. The rearrangement links TRBV20-1 to TRBJ2-7; TCRdb designates TRBD1, a call that cannot be tested without DNA. CDR1 and CDR2 from the germline V gene are DFQATT and SNEGSKA (reference sequence). The CDR3 loop spans 15 amino acids.